This T cell receptor beta chain is drawn from a study of molecular identifiers for immune sequencing clone quantification. Overall study context: The replicates split RNA from about 19,000 or 110,000 naive CD8 cells five ways and sequenced four.

V was shortened by 0 bases and J by 8 bases, with 11 bases between the two germline ends. This CDR3 spans 13 amino acids. Germline CDR1 reads GTSNPN; CDR2 reads SVGIG (reference sequence). A word on this clonotype: Its target is unknown.

General study results and limits: It was shown that clones above 20 RNA copies held over 97% of effector molecules, but under 1% in naive cells.

Both previously described methods and listed TCR primers were employed to make bulk TCR libraries. TCRdb reprocessed the PCR reads with MiXCR, giving one entry per CDR3 protein. The sample gives more than 450,000 distinct CDR3 sequences, roughly 25% of which show up once; 0.76% is in the top ten. The TCR comes from a human donor in good health. Some libraries in this study had Jurkat cell RNA spiked in. The chain uses TRBV30 and TRBJ1-5; D unresolved. Sequenced sample: naive CD8+ T cells from blood, with Jurkat cell RNA spiked in. Specified subset: FACS-sorted CD8+CD4-CCR7+CD45RA+ naive T cells. CDR3 loop: CAWSVSGHEPQHF. CDR3 sequence (DNA): TGTGCCTGGAGTGTATCCGGCCACGAGCCCCAGCATTTT.